These 28 T cell receptor beta chains were all obtained from the same sample, sequenced in a study of control samples from healthy donors and cancer patients. Method: immunoSEQ multiplex PCR; TCRdb's copy keeps in-frame clones and lacks some. Here the sample spans 170,000 or so clones, approximately 92% being singletons. Material: blood. The source is a man between 18 and 35 years old in good health.

The chain employs TRBV9 and TRBJ1-1, with D tentatively TRBD1 (6 bases). Germline V gene lookup returns CDR1 SGDLS and CDR2 YYNGEE. There are 14 residues in the CDR3. Trimming stripped 7 bases from V and 1 base from J, with 14 bases between. CDR3 loop: CASSRTAGNTEAFF. The CDR3 bases are TGTGCCAGCTCAAGGACAGCAGGGAACACTGAAGCTTTCTTT.

The chain carries TRBV7-2 and TRBJ1-2; TRBD1 matches at 7 bases. V shed 5 bases, J shed 2 bases, and the junction held 5 bases outside the gene matches. The CDR3 is 14 amino acids. Germline lookup yields CDR1 SGHTA and CDR2 FQGNSA. Here the CDR3 reads CASSNPGQNYGYTF. As DNA, the CDR3 is TGTGCCAGCAGCAACCCGGGACAGAACTATGGCTACACCTTC. Looking up the rest from reference TRBV7-2 and TRBJ1-2 gives the full variable domain: GAGVSQSPSNKVTEKGKDVELRCDPISGHTALYWYRQSLGQGLEFLIYFQGNSAPDKSGLPSDRFSAERTGGSVSTLTIQRTQQEDSAVYLCASSNPGQNYGYTFGSGTRLTVV.

The count of this clone is one. The rearrangement links TRBV13 to TRBJ1-1, with no clear D. The germline V gene has CDR1 PRHDT and CDR2 FYEKMQ (reference sequence). This CDR3 region has 11 residues. V lost 6 bases, J lost 5 bases, and 7 bases lay in between. The CDR3 loop reads CASRDGTEAFF. CDR3 DNA: TGTGCCAGCAGGGACGGTACTGAAGCTTTCTTT.

The CDR3 reads CASSEYQGSEAFF. As DNA, the CDR3 is TGTGCCAGCAGTGAATATCAGGGCTCTGAAGCTTTCTTT. The J gene is TRBJ1-1, the V gene TRBV25-1; D is possibly TRBD1 (5 bases). Trimming pared 0 bases from V and 6 bases from J, leaving 8 bases between. Germline V CDR1 and CDR2: MGHDK, SYGVNS. CDR3 size: 13 residues.

J is TRBJ2-3 and V is TRBV10-3; D possibly corresponds to TRBD2 (6 bases). Germline lookup yields CDR1 ENHRY and CDR2 SYGVKD. V gave up 3 bases and J gave up 1 base, with 11 bases separating them. The CDR3 is 15 residues long. CDR3 nucleotide sequence: TGTGCCATCAGTGATTTAGCGGAAGGCACAGATACGCAGTATTTT. It specifies CAISDLAEGTDTQYF.

The gene calls are TRBV12-3 or TRBV12-4 and TRBJ1-3; D unresolved. Trimming shortened V by 4 bases and J by 5 bases, and 6 bases separated the two germline ends. CDR3 length: 12 amino acids. The CDR3: CASSSGRNTIYF. CDR3 bases: TGTGCCAGCAGTTCCGGTAGAAACACCATATATTTT.

This clone was observed a handful of times. The chain employs TRBV30 and TRBJ1-5; tentatively, D is TRBD1 (5 bases). V lost 5 bases to trimming and J lost 4 bases, with 12 bases between them. The CDR3 contains 13 residues. Germline V gene data show CDR1 as GTSNPN and CDR2 as SVGIG (reference sequence). In nucleotides, the CDR3 is TGTGCCTGGGGAGAGGGGCGGAATCAGCCCCAGCATTTT. Translation gives CAWGEGRNQPQHF.

This chain joins TRBV7-2 and TRBJ1-2; D is unclear. CDR1 is SGHTA, CDR2 FQGNSA, per germline. This CDR3 comprises 13 residues. With 3 bases removed from V and 2 bases from J, the gap between germline ends came to 7 bases. The CDR3, as DNA: TGTGCCAGCAGCTTTTACAGAAACTATGGCTACACCTTC. It yields the protein CASSFYRNYGYTF.

The gene calls are TRBV4-1 and TRBJ1-1, with unresolved D. Between the trimmed V and J ends, which lost 4 bases and 0 bases, there was a span of 6 bases. The CDR3 runs 13 residues. Germline V gene data show CDR1 as MGHRA and CDR2 as YSYEKL. The CDR3 loop reads CASSPRMNTEAFF. The CDR3 region has the DNA TGCGCCAGCAGCCCCCGCATGAACACTGAAGCTTTCTTT.

This sequence joins TRBV28 and TRBJ1-3; D call uncertain. Per germline, CDR1 MDHEN and CDR2 SYDVKM. V lost 4 bases to trimming and J lost 4 bases, with 5 bases between them. This CDR3 spans 12 amino acids. CDR3 in amino acids: CASSSDGNTIYF. Here the CDR3 DNA reads TGTGCCAGCAGTTCCGACGGAAACACCATATATTTT.

This clone was detected ten times or more. J is TRBJ2-3 and V is TRBV2; D not certain. The germline V gene has CDR1 SNHLY and CDR2 FYNNEI. The CDR3 totals 12 residues. Trimming cost V 5 bases and J 4 bases, with 7 bases left between them. CDR3 region: CASSLLADTQYF. CDR3 sequence (DNA): TGTGCCAGCAGTTTGCTCGCAGATACGCAGTATTTT. Based on the CDR3 plus reference TRBV2 and TRBJ2-3, the full variable domain is EPEVTQTPSHQVTQMGQEVILRCVPISNHLYFYWYRQILGQKVEFLVSFYNNEISEKSEIFDDQFSVERPDGSNFTLKIRSTKLEDSAMYFCASSLLADTQYFGPGTRLTVL.

The chain employs TRBV5-1 and TRBJ2-3; TRBD1 matches 7 bases. Germline V gives CDR1 SGHRS, CDR2 YFSETQ. The trim removed 0 bases at V and 0 bases at J, leaving 1 base unmatched. CDR3 length: 15 residues. The DNA of the CDR3 is TGCGCCAGCAGCTTGGGGGGACAGAGCACAGATACGCAGTATTTT. Protein product: CASSLGGQSTDTQYF. The full variable domain, in which reference TRBV5-1 and TRBJ2-3 provide the parts outside the CDR3, is KAGVTQTPRYLIKTRGQQVTLSCSPISGHRSVSWYQQTPGQGLQFLFEYFSETQRNKGNFPGRFSGRQFSNSRSEMNVSTLELGDSALYLCASSLGGQSTDTQYFGPGTRLTVL.

The chain combines TRBV12-5 with TRBJ1-2, with D possibly being TRBD1 (5 bases). The CDR3 sequence is 16 residues long. The germline V gene encodes CDR1 LGHNT and CDR2 FRNRAP. V lost 0 bases, J lost 4 bases, and 15 bases lay in between. The CDR3 is CASGLVLGGDLYGYTF. CDR3 sequence (DNA): TGTGCTAGTGGTTTGGTACTGGGGGGGGATCTCTATGGCTACACCTTC.

The chain links TRBV10-3 to TRBJ2-1; D might be TRBD1 or TRBD2, each matching 6 bases. The CDR3 totals 19 residues. Trimming took off 0 bases at V and 7 bases at J, with 25 bases between the two ends. The germline CDR1 and CDR2 sequences are ENHRY and SYGVKD. The CDR3, as DNA: TGTGCCATCAGTGAGTCGACTAATGTAAAGGGGGGCCTCAGGAATGAGCAGTTCTTC. Its translation: CAISESTNVKGGLRNEQFF.

The chain is built from TRBV18 and TRBJ1-1; D not certain. The V end was cut by 2 bases, the J end by 5 bases, with 18 bases between. This CDR3 comprises 16 residues. The germline gives CDR1 KGHSH, CDR2 LQKENI. CDR3: CASSPEAVEGGTEAFF. DNA for the CDR3: TGTGCCAGCTCACCAGAGGCGGTAGAGGGTGGGACTGAAGCTTTCTTT.

V gene TRBV19 combines with J gene TRBJ1-6; D is perhaps TRBD1 (5 bases). CDR1 is LNHDA and CDR2 is SQIVND in the germline V gene (reference sequence). Between the trimmed V and J ends, which lost 7 bases and 2 bases, there was a span of 15 bases. The CDR3 covers 16 residues. The CDR3 DNA follows: TGTGCCAGTAAGGGGCCAGGGAGCCCCTATAATTCACCCCTCCACTTT. This gives the protein CASKGPGSPYNSPLHF.

The chain links TRBV7-2 to TRBJ2-7; tentative D call: TRBD2 (5 bases). Germline V gene data show CDR1 as SGHTA and CDR2 as FQGNSA. V was trimmed by 5 bases and J by 4 bases, leaving 12 bases between them. The CDR3 is 13 residues long. The CDR3 loop reads CASSTVGEYEQYF. The CDR3 DNA reads as TGTGCCAGCAGCACCGTGGGAGAATACGAGCAGTACTTC.

The chain has TRBV5-4 and TRBJ1-2; 11 nucleotides match TRBD1. V gave up 5 bases and J gave up 4 bases; unmatched junction bases: 7. CDR1 is SGHNT, CDR2 YYREEE, per germline (reference sequence). The CDR3 spans 15 residues. The CDR3 DNA reads TGTGCCAGCAGAACCGGGACAGGGGGGATCTATGGCTACACCTTC. Translated: CASRTGTGGIYGYTF.

This rearrangement joins TRBV28 to TRBJ2-3, with D hard to call. Germline CDR1 and CDR2: MDHEN and SYDVKM. This CDR3 has 14 amino acids. The V gene lost 2 bases and the J gene lost 2 bases, with 8 bases spanning the gap. Here the CDR3 reads CASSLGRFTDTQYF. In DNA form, the CDR3 reads TGTGCCAGCAGTTTAGGGCGTTTCACAGATACGCAGTATTTT.

This chain joins TRBV14 and TRBJ1-2; the match to TRBD1 covers 8 bases. This CDR3 region has 13 residues. The V and J ends lost 4 bases and 4 bases, in that order; junction bases with no gene match: 2. The germline V gene has CDR1 SGHDN and CDR2 FVKESK. CDR3 nucleotides: TGTGCCAGCAGCCCCGGGACAGGCTATGGCTACACCTTC. It encodes CASSPGTGYGYTF.

A note on this clone: The same CDR3 is also encoded by other DNA sequences in this sample. V usage is TRBV5-1 and J usage is TRBJ2-3, with 11 bases matching TRBD2. The CDR3 is 16 residues long. V shed 2 bases, J shed 0 bases, and the junction held 2 bases outside the gene matches. Germline assignment: CDR1 SGHRS and CDR2 YFSETQ. The CDR3 here is CASSFLAGGSTDTQYF. As DNA, the CDR3 is TGCGCCAGCAGCTTCTTAGCGGGGGGGAGCACAGATACGCAGTATTTT.

This sequence joins TRBV2 and TRBJ1-1, with D possibly TRBD1 on 5 matching bases. The CDR3 is 14 residues long. The germline CDR1 and CDR2 sequences are SNHLY and FYNNEI. Trimming stripped 6 bases from V and 2 bases from J, with 13 bases between. The DNA of the CDR3 is TGTGCCAGCAGCGTATTTGGGGGTAACACTGAAGCTTTCTTT. Translating it yields CASSVFGGNTEAFF.

This chain joins TRBV18 and TRBJ1-1; D call uncertain. Germline V gives CDR1 KGHSH, CDR2 LQKENI. Between the trimmed V and J ends, which lost 4 bases and 2 bases, there was a span of 5 bases. The CDR3 runs to 12 residues. DNA of the CDR3: TGTGCCAGCTCACAGGGAAACACTGAAGCTTTCTTT. This gives the protein CASSQGNTEAFF.

V and J are TRBV19 and TRBJ2-7; perhaps TRBD2 as D (6 bases). V lost 3 bases and J 3 bases, leaving 9 bases between the germline ends. The CDR3 sequence is 13 residues long. Germline V gene data show CDR1 as LNHDA and CDR2 as SQIVND (reference sequence). The CDR3 reads CASSMRGYYEQYF. CDR3 bases: TGTGCCAGTAGTATGCGGGGTTACTACGAGCAGTACTTC. Drawing the rest from reference TRBV19 and TRBJ2-7, the complete variable domain is DGGITQSPKYLFRKEGQNVTLSCEQNLNHDAMYWYRQDPGQGLRLIYYSQIVNDFQKGDIAEGYSVSREKKESFPLTVTSAQKNPTAFYLCASSMRGYYEQYFGPGTRLTVT.

This rearrangement joins TRBV9 to TRBJ2-1; 9 positions match TRBD2. There are 18 residues in the CDR3. CDR1 is SGDLS, CDR2 YYNGEE, per germline. After removal of 0 bases from V and 2 bases from J, the junction contained 9 bases not matched to a gene. The CDR3 region is CASSVEDRAGGPYNEQFF. The CDR3 DNA reads TGTGCCAGCAGCGTAGAGGATAGGGCGGGGGGGCCCTACAATGAGCAGTTCTTC.

Remarks on this clone: The sample has other DNA sequences that encode this CDR3 too. The chain employs TRBV5-1 and TRBJ1-2; no definite D call. Trimming took off 0 bases at V and 2 bases at J, with 5 bases between the two ends. Germline V CDR1 and CDR2: SGHRS, YFSETQ. The CDR3 covers 13 residues. For the CDR3, the DNA is TGCGCCAGCAGCTTGGGACGGAACTATGGCTACACCTTC. Residues: CASSLGRNYGYTF.

V is TRBV18 and J is TRBJ1-1; 7 bases are shared with TRBD1. V lost 5 bases to trimming and J lost 0 bases; unmatched junction nucleotides: 3. Looked up from germline, CDR1 is KGHSH and CDR2 is LQKENI. The CDR3 has 14 amino acids. DNA of the CDR3: TGTGCCAGCTCAAAGGGACAGCTGAACACTGAAGCTTTCTTT. Translated: CASSKGQLNTEAFF. Complete variable domain (other parts from reference TRBV18 and TRBJ1-1): NAGVMQNPRHLVRRRGQEARLRCSPMKGHSHVYWYRQLPEEGLKFMVYLQKENIIDESGMPKERFSAEFPKEGPSILRIQQVVRGDSAAYFCASSKGQLNTEAFFGQGTRLTVV.

The chain couples TRBV5-5 to TRBJ2-4; the D is unclear. Deletions cut 2 bases from V and 1 base from J, with 7 bases between. CDR1 SGHKS and CDR2 YYEKEE come from the germline V gene (reference sequence). CDR3 length: 14 residues. CDR3 DNA sequence: TGTGCCAGCAGCTTTATAGGGGCCAAAAACATTCAGTACTTC. Amino acid sequence: CASSFIGAKNIQYF.